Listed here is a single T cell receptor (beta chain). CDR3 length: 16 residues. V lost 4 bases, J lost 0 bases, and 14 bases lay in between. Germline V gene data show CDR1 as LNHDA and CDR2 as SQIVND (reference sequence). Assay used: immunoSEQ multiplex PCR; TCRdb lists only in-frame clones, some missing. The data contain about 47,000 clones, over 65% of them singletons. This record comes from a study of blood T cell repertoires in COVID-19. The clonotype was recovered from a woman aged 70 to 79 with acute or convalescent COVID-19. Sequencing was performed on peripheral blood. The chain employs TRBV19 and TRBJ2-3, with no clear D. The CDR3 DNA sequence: TGTGCCAGTAGTACGCGACGAGGTTCCAGCACAGATACGCAGTATTTT. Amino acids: CASSTRRGSSTDTQYF. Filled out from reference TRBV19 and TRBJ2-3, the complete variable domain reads DGGITQSPKYLFRKEGQNVTLSCEQNLNHDAMYWYRQDPGQGLRLIYYSQIVNDFQKGDIAEGYSVSREKKESFPLTVTSAQKNPTAFYLCASSTRRGSSTDTQYFGPGTRLTVL.